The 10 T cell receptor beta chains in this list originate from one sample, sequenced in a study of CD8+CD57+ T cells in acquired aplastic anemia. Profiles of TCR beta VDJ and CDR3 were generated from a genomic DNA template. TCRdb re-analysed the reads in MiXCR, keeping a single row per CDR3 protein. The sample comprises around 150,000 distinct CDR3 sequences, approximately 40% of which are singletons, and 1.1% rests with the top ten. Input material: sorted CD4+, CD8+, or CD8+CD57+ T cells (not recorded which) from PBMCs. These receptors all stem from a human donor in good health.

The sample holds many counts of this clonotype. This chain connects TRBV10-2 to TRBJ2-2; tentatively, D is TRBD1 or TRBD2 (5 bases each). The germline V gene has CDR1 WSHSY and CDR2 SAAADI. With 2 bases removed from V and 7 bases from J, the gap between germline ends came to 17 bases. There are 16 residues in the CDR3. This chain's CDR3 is CASSEGSRGDHGELFF. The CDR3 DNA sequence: TGCGCCAGCAGTGAGGGGTCTAGAGGGGATCACGGGGAGCTGTTTTTT.

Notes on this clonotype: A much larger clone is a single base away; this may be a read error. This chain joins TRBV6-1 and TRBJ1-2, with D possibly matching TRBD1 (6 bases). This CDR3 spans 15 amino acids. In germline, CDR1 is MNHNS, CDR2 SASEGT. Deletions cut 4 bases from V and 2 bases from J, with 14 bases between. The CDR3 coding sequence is TGTGCCAGCAGTGTTAGGACAGCGTCGAACTATGGCTACACCTTC. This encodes CASSVRTASNYGYTF.

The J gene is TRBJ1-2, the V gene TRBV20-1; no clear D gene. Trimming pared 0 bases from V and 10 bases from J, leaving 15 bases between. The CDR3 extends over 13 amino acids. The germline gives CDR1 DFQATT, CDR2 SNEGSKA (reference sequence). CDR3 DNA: TGCAGTGCTAGAGATGGGCAGGACCTCTCCTACACCTTC. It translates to CSARDGQDLSYTF.

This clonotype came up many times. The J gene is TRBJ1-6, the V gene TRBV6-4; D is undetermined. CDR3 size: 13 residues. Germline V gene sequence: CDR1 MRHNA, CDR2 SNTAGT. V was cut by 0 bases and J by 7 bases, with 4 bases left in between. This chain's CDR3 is CASSDSSNSPLHF. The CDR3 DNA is TGTGCCAGCAGTGACTCCAGCAATTCACCCCTCCACTTT.

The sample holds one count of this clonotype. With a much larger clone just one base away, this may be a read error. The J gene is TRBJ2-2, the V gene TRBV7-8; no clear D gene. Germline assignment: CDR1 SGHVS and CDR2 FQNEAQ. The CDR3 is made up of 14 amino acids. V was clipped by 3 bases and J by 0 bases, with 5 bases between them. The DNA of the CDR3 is TGTGCCAGCAGCTTTGAAACGAACACCGGGGAGCTGTTTTTT. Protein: CASSFETNTGELFF.

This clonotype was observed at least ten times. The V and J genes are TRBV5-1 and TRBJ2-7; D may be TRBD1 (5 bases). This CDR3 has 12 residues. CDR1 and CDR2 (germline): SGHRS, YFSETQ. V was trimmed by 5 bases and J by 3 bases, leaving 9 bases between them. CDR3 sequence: CASSAGLYEQYF. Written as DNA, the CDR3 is TGCGCCAGCAGTGCAGGGCTCTACGAGCAGTACTTC.

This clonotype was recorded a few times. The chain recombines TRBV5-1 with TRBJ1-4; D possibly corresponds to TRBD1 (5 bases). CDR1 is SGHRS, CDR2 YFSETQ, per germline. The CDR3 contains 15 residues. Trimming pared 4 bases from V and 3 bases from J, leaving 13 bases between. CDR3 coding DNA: TGCGCCAGCAGCCCCGGCCCGGGGGCTAATGAAAAACTGTTTTTT. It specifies CASSPGPGANEKLFF.

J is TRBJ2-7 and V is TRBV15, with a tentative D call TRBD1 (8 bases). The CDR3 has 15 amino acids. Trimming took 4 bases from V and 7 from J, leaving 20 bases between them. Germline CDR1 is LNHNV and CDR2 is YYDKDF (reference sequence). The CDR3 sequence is CATSNPGGGSWEQYF. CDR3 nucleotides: TGTGCCACCAGCAACCCAGGGGGCGGGAGTTGGGAGCAGTACTTC. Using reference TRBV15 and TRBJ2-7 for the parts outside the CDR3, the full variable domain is DAMVIQNPRYQVTQFGKPVTLSCSQTLNHNVMYWYQQKSSQAPKLLFHYYDKDFNNEADTPDNFQSRRPNTSFCFLDIRSPGLGDTAMYLCATSNPGGGSWEQYFGPGTRLTVT.

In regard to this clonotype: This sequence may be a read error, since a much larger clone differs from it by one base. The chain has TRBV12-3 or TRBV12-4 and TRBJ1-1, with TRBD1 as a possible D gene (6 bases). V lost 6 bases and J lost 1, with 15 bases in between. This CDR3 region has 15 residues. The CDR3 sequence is CASSSQGGRNTEAFF. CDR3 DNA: TGTGCCAGCAGCTCACAGGGTGGTAGGAACACTGAAGCTTTCTTT.

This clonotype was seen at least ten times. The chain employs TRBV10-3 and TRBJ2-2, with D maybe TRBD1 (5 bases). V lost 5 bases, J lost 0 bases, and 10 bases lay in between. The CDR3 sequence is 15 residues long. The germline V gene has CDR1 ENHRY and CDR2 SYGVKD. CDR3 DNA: TGTGCCATCAGTATGACAGCGACGAACACCGGGGAGCTGTTTTTT. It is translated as CAISMTATNTGELFF.